This T cell receptor beta chain was identified in a study of blood T cell repertoires in COVID-19. Study-wide background: COVID-19 samples from acute and convalescent phases originated in the United States, Italy and Spain. PBMCs, B-cell-depleted T cells, or T cells were the source of the cDNA or gDNA that made up the material.

Per the study methods: Amplification from reference gene primers served as the basis for estimated nucleated cell counts. Sequencing used immunoSEQ multiplex PCR; TCRdb keeps in-frame clones, though not all of them. The V and J calls and clone size are taken from that table; D and trimming were inferred from the DNA. The table has about 180,000 clones, roughly nine tenths seen once; the top ten hold approximately 2.1%. The V gene lost 0 bases and the J gene lost 5 bases, with 6 bases spanning the gap. The CDR3 runs 13 residues. Germline V gene data show CDR1 as SGHDT and CDR2 as YYEEEE. The V and J genes are TRBV5-6 and TRBJ2-1, with D unclear. The TCR comes from a man in his late teens or twenties who had recovered from COVID-19. The source material was peripheral blood. CDR3 residues: CASSLVSDNEQFF. CDR3 DNA sequence: TGTGCCAGCAGCTTGGTGTCCGACAATGAGCAGTTCTTC.